The 26 T cell receptor beta chains in this list originate from one sample, sequenced in a study of T cell clones after liver transplantation. TCRdb's table, derived via immunoSEQ multiplex PCR, lists solely in-frame clones and lacks some. The sample lists roughly 73,000 clones, under 90% occurring once. Sample: CD4+ T cells from blood, taken before liver transplant. The receptor source for this set is a human donor who received a liver transplant.

This clone is a singleton in its sample. The chain recombines TRBV5-4 with TRBJ1-2; D is unresolved. V lost 4 bases and J 2 bases, leaving 15 bases between the germline ends. Germline V CDR1 and CDR2: SGHNT, YYREEE (reference sequence). The CDR3 is made up of 15 amino acids. Here the CDR3 DNA reads TGTGCCAGCAGCCCGGGAGGGAGTGAAAACTATGGCTACACCTTC. Translation: CASSPGGSENYGYTF. Drawing the rest from reference TRBV5-4 and TRBJ1-2, the complete variable domain is ETGVTQSPTHLIKTRGQQVTLRCSSQSGHNTVSWYQQALGQGPQFIFQYYREEENGRGNFPPRFSGLQFPNYSSELNVNALELDDSALYLCASSPGGSENYGYTFGSGTRLTVV.

The chain links TRBV5-1 to TRBJ2-5; 7 bases agree with TRBD1. CDR1 is SGHRS, CDR2 YFSETQ, per germline. Trimming cost V 7 bases and J 3 bases; bases outside gene matches: 9. The CDR3 length is 14 residues. The CDR3 DNA reads TGCGCCAGCGGGACGGGACAGACGAAAGAGACCCAGTACTTC. Translation: CASGTGQTKETQYF.

This clone was seen a few times. The J gene is TRBJ2-2, the V gene TRBV7-2, with 11 positions matching TRBD2. The CDR3 covers 18 residues. Trimming cost V 4 bases and J 7 bases; bases outside gene matches: 14. Germline values: CDR1 SGHTA, CDR2 FQGNSA. CDR3 in amino acids: CASSSPGLAGGGSGELFF. The CDR3 bases are TGTGCCAGCAGCTCCCCGGGTCTAGCGGGAGGAGGGAGCGGGGAGCTGTTTTTT.

This chain links TRBV5-1 with TRBJ2-7; D unresolved. Germline lookup yields CDR1 SGHRS and CDR2 YFSETQ. The CDR3 length is 15 residues. Trimming removed 2 bases from V and 4 bases from J, with 16 bases in between. CDR3 protein: CASSFESRAEYEQYF. In DNA, the CDR3 is TGCGCCAGCAGCTTTGAATCTCGGGCAGAATACGAGCAGTACTTC. The variable domain in full, completed from reference TRBV5-1 and TRBJ2-7, reads KAGVTQTPRYLIKTRGQQVTLSCSPISGHRSVSWYQQTPGQGLQFLFEYFSETQRNKGNFPGRFSGRQFSNSRSEMNVSTLELGDSALYLCASSFESRAEYEQYFGPGTRLTVT.

V and J are TRBV5-8 and TRBJ2-5; 12 nucleotides agree with TRBD2. Germline CDR1 and CDR2: SGHTS and YDEGEE. V gave up 4 bases and J gave up 5 bases; unmatched junction bases: 12. The CDR3 sequence is 17 residues long. This chain's CDR3 is CASSPRLAGARRETQYF. DNA for the CDR3: TGTGCCAGCAGCCCAAGACTAGCGGGAGCACGTCGGGAGACCCAGTACTTC.

J is TRBJ2-1 and V is TRBV19; D is perhaps TRBD2 (6 bases). Per germline, CDR1 LNHDA and CDR2 SQIVND (reference sequence). The CDR3 runs 12 residues. Between the trimmed V and J ends, which lost 5 bases and 8 bases, there was a span of 10 bases. The CDR3 loop reads CASSDTGDEQFF. As DNA, the CDR3 is TGTGCCAGTAGTGACACGGGAGATGAGCAGTTCTTC.

The chain combines TRBV7-2 with TRBJ2-7; tentatively, D is TRBD2 (6 bases). The CDR3 consists of 14 residues. Trimming took 1 base from V and 2 from J, leaving 9 bases between them. CDR1 is SGHTA, CDR2 FQGNSA, per germline. The CDR3 loop is CASSLGGDPYEQYF. Written as DNA, the CDR3 is TGTGCCAGCAGCTTAGGGGGGGATCCCTACGAGCAGTACTTC.

This chain uses TRBV5-8 with TRBJ2-5, with 12 positions matching TRBD1. In germline, CDR1 is SGHTS, CDR2 YDEGEE. The CDR3 has 15 residues. The J segment lost 5 bases and the V segment lost 4 bases, leaving 6 bases of the junction unmatched. In nucleotides, the CDR3 is TGTGCCAGCAGCGGGACAGGGGGCTTAATGGAGACCCAGTACTTC. Translated: CASSGTGGLMETQYF. Based on the CDR3 plus reference TRBV5-8 and TRBJ2-5, the full variable domain is EAGVTQSPTHLIKTRGQQATLRCSPISGHTSVYWYQQALGLGLQFLLWYDEGEERNRGNFPPRFSGRQFPNYSSELNVNALELEDSALYLCASSGTGGLMETQYFGPGTRLLVL.

This chain connects TRBV11-2 to TRBJ2-7; TRBD1 might be the D (5 bases). Between the trimmed V and J ends, which lost 5 bases and 9 bases, there was a span of 23 bases. This CDR3 spans 15 amino acids. Germline V gene sequence: CDR1 SGHAT, CDR2 FQNNGV. The DNA for the CDR3 is TGTGCCAGCAGCCCAATAAGGCAGGGCCTCTATGGGCAGTACTTC. Its protein product is CASSPIRQGLYGQYF.

V is TRBV5-1 and J is TRBJ2-2, with 12 nucleotides matching TRBD1. Germline CDR1 and CDR2: SGHRS and YFSETQ. With V trimmed by 0 bases and J by 7 bases, 4 bases remained unmatched. CDR3 length equals 16 residues. The CDR3 nucleotides read TGCGCCAGCAGCTTGGCGGGACAGGGGGCCGTCGGGGAGCTGTTTTTT. It is translated as CASSLAGQGAVGELFF. Together with reference TRBV5-1 and TRBJ2-2, the CDR3 gives the full variable domain: KAGVTQTPRYLIKTRGQQVTLSCSPISGHRSVSWYQQTPGQGLQFLFEYFSETQRNKGNFPGRFSGRQFSNSRSEMNVSTLELGDSALYLCASSLAGQGAVGELFFGEGSRLTVL.

This rearrangement joins TRBV25-1 to TRBJ2-2; D perhaps matches TRBD2 (6 bases). Germline values: CDR1 MGHDK, CDR2 SYGVNS. The CDR3 is made up of 14 amino acids. V lost 8 bases, J lost 6 bases, and 16 bases lay in between. The CDR3 loop is CASEAGYMAGELFF. CDR3 DNA sequence: TGTGCCAGCGAGGCGGGGTATATGGCCGGGGAGCTGTTTTTT. Together with reference TRBV25-1 and TRBJ2-2, the CDR3 gives the full variable domain: EADIYQTPRYLVIGTGKKITLECSQTMGHDKMYWYQQDPGMELHLIHYSYGVNSTEKGDLSSESTVSRIRTEHFPLTLESARPSHTSQYLCASEAGYMAGELFFGEGSRLTVL.

This clone occurred once. The J gene is TRBJ2-5, the V gene TRBV5-1; the match to TRBD2 covers 8 bases. The CDR3 runs to 15 residues. CDR1 is SGHRS and CDR2 is YFSETQ in the germline V gene. Trimming removed 6 bases from V and 3 bases from J; junction bases left unmatched: 10. CDR3 in amino acids: CASKERAGAEETQYF. CDR3 nucleotides: TGCGCCAGCAAGGAGCGAGCGGGAGCTGAAGAGACCCAGTACTTC.

The V gene is TRBV27, the J gene TRBJ2-7; 10 bases are a match to TRBD2. The germline V gene has CDR1 MNHEY and CDR2 SMNVEV (reference sequence). J gave up 3 bases and V 2 bases, and 4 bases lay outside the gene matches. The CDR3 loop spans 15 amino acids. The CDR3 reads CASSLPGLAHYEQYF. For the CDR3, the DNA is TGTGCCAGCAGTTTACCGGGACTAGCGCACTACGAGCAGTACTTC.

This CDR3 reads CASRGQGARYEQYF. Here the CDR3 DNA reads TGTGCCAGCAGGGGGCAGGGGGCGCGATACGAGCAGTACTTC. This chain links TRBV2 with TRBJ2-7; 8 bases agree with TRBD1. This CDR3 has 14 residues. The junction had 8 bases not matched to a gene; V was cut back by 6 bases and J by 4 bases. CDR1 and CDR2 from the germline V gene are SNHLY and FYNNEI.

The chain combines TRBV28 with TRBJ1-5, with 8 bases identical to TRBD1. V shed 7 bases and J 7 bases; nucleotides not matched to a gene: 9. Germline assignment: CDR1 MDHEN and CDR2 SYDVKM. This CDR3 region has 14 residues. CDR3 sequence (DNA): TGTGCCAGCACCGTGAGACAGGGGCCCCAGCCCCAGCATTTT. Encoded protein: CASTVRQGPQPQHF.

This chain joins TRBV5-4 and TRBJ1-4; maybe TRBD1 (5 bases). Germline values: CDR1 SGHNT, CDR2 YYREEE (reference sequence). The CDR3 length is 15 residues. Trimming took off 0 bases at V and 4 bases at J, with 10 bases between the two ends. CDR3 DNA: TGTGCCAGCAGCTTGGCCGCGGGACTTAATGAAAAACTGTTTTTT. It encodes CASSLAAGLNEKLFF.

This clone was counted only a few times. V gene TRBV23-1 combines with J gene TRBJ2-4, with TRBD1 as a possible D gene (5 bases). TRBV23-1 qualifies as an ORF whose function is uncertain. The CDR3 totals 14 residues. V was clipped by 10 bases and J by 1 base, with 14 bases between them. The CDR3 DNA follows: TGCGCCATTGCAGGGAAGCGTGCCAAAAACATTCAGTACTTC. This encodes CAIAGKRAKNIQYF.

This clone was counted once. The rearrangement joins TRBV5-4 to TRBJ2-5, with 7 bases identical to TRBD2. The length of the CDR3 is 15 residues. V trimming: 4 bases; J trimming: 3 bases; junction bases outside the gene matches: 9. The germline V gene has CDR1 SGHNT and CDR2 YYREEE (reference sequence). The CDR3 reads CASSIGDYKKETQYF. The CDR3 DNA sequence: TGTGCCAGCAGCATAGGGGACTATAAAAAAGAGACCCAGTACTTC.

This clone was seen a few times. Other DNA sequences of this sample code for an identical CDR3. The chain employs TRBV28 and TRBJ1-3; maybe TRBD1 (6 bases). The V end was cut by 5 bases, the J end by 4 bases, with 15 bases between. CDR1 is MDHEN and CDR2 is SYDVKM in the germline V gene. This CDR3 contains 15 residues. The chain's CDR3 is CASSPPGAAGNTIYF. The CDR3 nucleotides are TGTGCCAGCAGTCCGCCGGGGGCGGCGGGAAACACCATATATTTT.

The genes are TRBV7-8 and TRBJ2-3; either TRBD1 or TRBD2 may supply D (5 bases each). Germline assignment: CDR1 SGHVS and CDR2 FQNEAQ. Trimming left V 9 bases short and J 2 bases short, with 18 bases between. This CDR3 has 15 residues. CDR3 bases: TGTGCCAGAGCCCCCGGGACGGCCCACACAGATACGCAGTATTTT. Translated: CARAPGTAHTDTQYF.

This CDR3 reads CASSPRLAGSYEQYF. The CDR3 DNA reads TGTGCCAGCAGCCCGCGACTAGCGGGGTCCTACGAGCAGTACTTC. The chain carries TRBV11-2 and TRBJ2-7; TRBD2 matches 11 bases. Trimming cost V 5 bases and J 1 base; bases outside gene matches: 4. Germline loops: CDR1 SGHAT, CDR2 FQNNGV. This CDR3 has 15 amino acids.

The chain joins TRBV7-2 to TRBJ2-7; D is possibly TRBD1 (5 bases). V gave up 1 base and J gave up 0 bases, with 10 bases separating them. This CDR3 is built from 15 residues. Germline loops: CDR1 SGHTA, CDR2 FQGNSA. CDR3 bases: TGTGCCAGCAGCTTAGACGGACATAACTCCTACGAGCAGTACTTC. It codes for CASSLDGHNSYEQYF. Full variable domain (missing parts from reference TRBV7-2 and TRBJ2-7): GAGVSQSPSNKVTEKGKDVELRCDPISGHTALYWYRQSLGQGLEFLIYFQGNSAPDKSGLPSDRFSAERTGGSVSTLTIQRTQQEDSAVYLCASSLDGHNSYEQYFGPGTRLTVT.

The table lists this clone with a count of one. The chain uses TRBV5-1 and TRBJ2-1; D unresolved. V was trimmed by 0 bases and J by 4 bases, leaving 8 bases between them. CDR3 length: 14 amino acids. Looked up from germline, CDR1 is SGHRS and CDR2 is YFSETQ. The DNA for the CDR3 is TGCGCCAGCAGCTTGGGCGGAGAATACAATGAGCAGTTCTTC. Translated, it gives CASSLGGEYNEQFF.

This chain's CDR3 is CAISESPENYGYTF. DNA for the CDR3: TGTGCCATCAGTGAGTCCCCGGAAAACTATGGCTACACCTTC. J is TRBJ1-2 and V is TRBV10-3; D unresolved. Germline CDR1 ENHRY, CDR2 SYGVKD. This CDR3 has 14 residues. The ends were cut back, 0 bases at V and 2 bases at J, with 7 bases in the middle.

Here the CDR3 reads CASSLEVRQEVTEAFF. The CDR3 DNA follows: TGCGCCAGCAGCTTGGAGGTCCGGCAGGAGGTCACTGAAGCTTTCTTT. J is TRBJ1-1 and V is TRBV5-1, with D unresolved. From germline, CDR1 is SGHRS and CDR2 YFSETQ. V lost 0 bases and J lost 4, with 16 bases in between. The CDR3 has 16 amino acids.

This clone was counted between two and nine times. The DNA of the CDR3 is TGCGCCAGCAGCCAGGGGGACATCCGGGGGGACAATGAGCAGTTCTTC. Encoded protein: CASSQGDIRGDNEQFF. V and J are TRBV4-1 and TRBJ2-1; possibly TRBD2 for D (7 bases). This CDR3 has 16 residues. V gave up 3 bases and J gave up 5 bases, with 17 bases separating them. From germline, CDR1 is MGHRA and CDR2 YSYEKL.